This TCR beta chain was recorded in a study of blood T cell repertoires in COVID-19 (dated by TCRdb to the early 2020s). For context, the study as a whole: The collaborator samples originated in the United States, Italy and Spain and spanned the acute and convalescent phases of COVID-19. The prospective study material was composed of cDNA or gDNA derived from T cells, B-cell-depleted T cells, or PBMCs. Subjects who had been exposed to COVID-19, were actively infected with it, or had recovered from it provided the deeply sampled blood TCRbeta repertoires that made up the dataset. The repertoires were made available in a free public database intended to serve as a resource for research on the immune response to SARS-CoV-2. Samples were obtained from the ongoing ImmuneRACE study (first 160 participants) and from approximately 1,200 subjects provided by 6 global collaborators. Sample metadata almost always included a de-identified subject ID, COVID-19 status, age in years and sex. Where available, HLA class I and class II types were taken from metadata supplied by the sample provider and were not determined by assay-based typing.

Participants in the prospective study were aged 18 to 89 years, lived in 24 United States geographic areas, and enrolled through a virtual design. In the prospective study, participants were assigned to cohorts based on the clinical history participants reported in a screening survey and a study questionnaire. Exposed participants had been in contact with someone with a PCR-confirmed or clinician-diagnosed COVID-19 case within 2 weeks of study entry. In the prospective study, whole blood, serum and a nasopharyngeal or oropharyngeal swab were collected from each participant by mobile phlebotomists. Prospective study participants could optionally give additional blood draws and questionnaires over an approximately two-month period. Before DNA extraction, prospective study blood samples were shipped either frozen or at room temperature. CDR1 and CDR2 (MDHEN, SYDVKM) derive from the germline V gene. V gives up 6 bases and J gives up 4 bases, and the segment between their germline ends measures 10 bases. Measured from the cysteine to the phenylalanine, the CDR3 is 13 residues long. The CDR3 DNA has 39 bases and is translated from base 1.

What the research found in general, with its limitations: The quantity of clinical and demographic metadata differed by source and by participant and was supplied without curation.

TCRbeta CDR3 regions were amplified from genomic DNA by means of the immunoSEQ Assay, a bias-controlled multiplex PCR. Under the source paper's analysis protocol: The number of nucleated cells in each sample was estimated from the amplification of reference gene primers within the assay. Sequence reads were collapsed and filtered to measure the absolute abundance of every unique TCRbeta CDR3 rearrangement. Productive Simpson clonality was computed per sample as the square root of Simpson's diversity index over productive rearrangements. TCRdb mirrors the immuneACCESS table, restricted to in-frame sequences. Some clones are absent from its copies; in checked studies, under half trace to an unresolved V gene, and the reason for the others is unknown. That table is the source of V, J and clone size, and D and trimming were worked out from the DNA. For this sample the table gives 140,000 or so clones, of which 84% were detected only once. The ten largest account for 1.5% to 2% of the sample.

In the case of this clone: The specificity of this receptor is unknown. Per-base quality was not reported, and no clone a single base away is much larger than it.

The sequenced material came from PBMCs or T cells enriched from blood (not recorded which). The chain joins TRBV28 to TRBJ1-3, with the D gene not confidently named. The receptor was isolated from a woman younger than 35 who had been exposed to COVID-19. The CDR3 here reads CASRSGEGNTIYF. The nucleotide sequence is TGTGCCAGCAGATCCGGGGAGGGAAACACCATATATTTT.